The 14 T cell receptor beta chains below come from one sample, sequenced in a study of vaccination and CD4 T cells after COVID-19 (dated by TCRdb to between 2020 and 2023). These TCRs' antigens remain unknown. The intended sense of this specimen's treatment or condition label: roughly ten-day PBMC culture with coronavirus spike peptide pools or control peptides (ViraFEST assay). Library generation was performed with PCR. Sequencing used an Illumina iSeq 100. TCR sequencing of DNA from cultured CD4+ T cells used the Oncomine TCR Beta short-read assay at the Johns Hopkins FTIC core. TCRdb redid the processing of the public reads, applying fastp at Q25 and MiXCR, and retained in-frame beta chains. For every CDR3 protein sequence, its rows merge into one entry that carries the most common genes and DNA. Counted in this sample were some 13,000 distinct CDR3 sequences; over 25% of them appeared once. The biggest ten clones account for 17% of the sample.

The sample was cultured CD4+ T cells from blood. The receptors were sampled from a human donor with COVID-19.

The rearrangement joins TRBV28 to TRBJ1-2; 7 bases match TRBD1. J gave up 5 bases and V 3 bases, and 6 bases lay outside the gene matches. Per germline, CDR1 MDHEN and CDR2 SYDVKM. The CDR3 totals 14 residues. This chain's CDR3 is CASSFGDRAYGYTF. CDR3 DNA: TGTGCCAGCAGTTTTGGCGACAGGGCATATGGCTACACCTTC.

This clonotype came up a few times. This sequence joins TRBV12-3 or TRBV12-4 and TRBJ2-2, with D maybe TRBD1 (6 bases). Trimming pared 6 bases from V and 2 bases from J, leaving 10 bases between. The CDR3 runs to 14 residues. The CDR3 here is CASRSGTNTGELFF. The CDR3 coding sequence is TGTGCCAGCAGGTCCGGGACAAACACCGGGGAGCTGTTTTTT.

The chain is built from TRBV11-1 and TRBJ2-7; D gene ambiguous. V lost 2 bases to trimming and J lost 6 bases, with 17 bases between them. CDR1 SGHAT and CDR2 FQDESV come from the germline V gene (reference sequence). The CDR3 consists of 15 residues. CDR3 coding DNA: TGTGCCAGCAGCTTATTTCAGGCGACAAAAGGCGAGCAGTACTTC. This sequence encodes CASSLFQATKGEQYF.

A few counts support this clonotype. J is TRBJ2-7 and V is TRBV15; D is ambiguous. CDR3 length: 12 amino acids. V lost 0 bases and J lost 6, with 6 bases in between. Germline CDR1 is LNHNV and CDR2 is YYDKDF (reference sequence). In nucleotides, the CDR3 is TGTGCCACCAGCAGAGAAACGGCCGAGCAGTACTTC. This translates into CATSRETAEQYF.

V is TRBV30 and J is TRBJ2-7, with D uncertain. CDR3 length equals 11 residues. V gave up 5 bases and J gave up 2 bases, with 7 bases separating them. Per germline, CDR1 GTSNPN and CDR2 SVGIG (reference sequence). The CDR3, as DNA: TGTGCCTGGGCCCTCCCCTACGAGCAGTACTTC. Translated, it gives CAWALPYEQYF.

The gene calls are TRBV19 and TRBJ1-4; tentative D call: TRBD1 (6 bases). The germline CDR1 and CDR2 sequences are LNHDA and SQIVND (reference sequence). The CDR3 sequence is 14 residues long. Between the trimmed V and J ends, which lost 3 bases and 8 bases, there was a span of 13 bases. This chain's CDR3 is CASSMQGPGEKLFF. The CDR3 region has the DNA TGTGCCAGTAGTATGCAGGGGCCGGGAGAAAAACTGTTTTTT.

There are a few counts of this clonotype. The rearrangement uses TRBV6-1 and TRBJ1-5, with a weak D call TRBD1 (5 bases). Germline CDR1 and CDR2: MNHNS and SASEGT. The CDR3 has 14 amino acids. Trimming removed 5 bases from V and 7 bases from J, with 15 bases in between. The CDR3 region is CASSTGGTGQPQHF. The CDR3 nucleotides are TGTGCCAGCAGTACCGGGGGGACCGGGCAGCCCCAGCATTTT.

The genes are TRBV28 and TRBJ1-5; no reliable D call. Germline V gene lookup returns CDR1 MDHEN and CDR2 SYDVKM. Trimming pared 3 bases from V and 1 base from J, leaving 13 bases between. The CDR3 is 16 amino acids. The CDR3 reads CASSLGPTTSNQPQHF. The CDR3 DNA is TGTGCCAGCAGTTTGGGCCCCACGACGAGCAATCAGCCCCAGCATTTT.

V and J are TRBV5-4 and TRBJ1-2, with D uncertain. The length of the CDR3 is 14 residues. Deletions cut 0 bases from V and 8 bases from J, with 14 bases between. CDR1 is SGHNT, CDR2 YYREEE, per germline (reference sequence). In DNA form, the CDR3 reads TGTGCCAGCAGCTTGGGTTCGGGGTTTATCGGCTACACCTTC. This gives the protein CASSLGSGFIGYTF. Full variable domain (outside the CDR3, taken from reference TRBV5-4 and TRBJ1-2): ETGVTQSPTHLIKTRGQQVTLRCSSQSGHNTVSWYQQALGQGPQFIFQYYREEENGRGNFPPRFSGLQFPNYSSELNVNALELDDSALYLCASSLGSGFIGYTFGSGTRLTVV.

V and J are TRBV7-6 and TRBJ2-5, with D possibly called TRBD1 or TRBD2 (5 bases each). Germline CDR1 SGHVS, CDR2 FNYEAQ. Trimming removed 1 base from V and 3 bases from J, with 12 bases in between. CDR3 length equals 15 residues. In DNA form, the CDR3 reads TGTGCCAGCAGCTTAGGGGGCGGAGGAGAAGAGACCCAGTACTTC. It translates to CASSLGGGGEETQYF.

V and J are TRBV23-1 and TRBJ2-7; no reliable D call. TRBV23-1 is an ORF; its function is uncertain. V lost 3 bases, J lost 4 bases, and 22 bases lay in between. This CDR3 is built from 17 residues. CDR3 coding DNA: TGCGCCAGCAGTCATATAAGTTTCCGGCAGCCAGCTTACGAGCAGTACTTC. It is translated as CASSHISFRQPAYEQYF.

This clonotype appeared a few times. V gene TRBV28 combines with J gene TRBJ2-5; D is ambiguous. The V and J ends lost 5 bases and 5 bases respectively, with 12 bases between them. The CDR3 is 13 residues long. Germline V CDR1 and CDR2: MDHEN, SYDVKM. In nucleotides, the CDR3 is TGTGCCAGCAGTGTTAGTTTCAGGGAGACCCAGTACTTC. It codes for CASSVSFRETQYF.

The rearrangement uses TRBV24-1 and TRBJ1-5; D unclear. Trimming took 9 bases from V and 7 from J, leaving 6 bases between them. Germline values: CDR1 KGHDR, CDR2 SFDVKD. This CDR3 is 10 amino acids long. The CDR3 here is CATSPQPQHF. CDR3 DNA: TGTGCCACCTCCCCCCAGCCCCAGCATTTT.

CDR3: CSAKLTSSIHKQYF. The CDR3 DNA is TGCAGTGCTAAGCTGACATCCTCGATCCACAAGCAGTACTTC. The chain combines TRBV20-1 with TRBJ2-7; D is ambiguous. Germline V lookup: CDR1 DFQATT, CDR2 SNEGSKA (reference sequence). The CDR3 has 14 amino acids. Trimming took 4 bases from V and 8 from J, leaving 21 bases between them.